This TCR beta chain was identified in a study of T cell changes during pregnancy in multiple sclerosis. Generated by immunoSEQ multiplex PCR, the TCRdb table keeps only in-frame clones and is missing some. This table holds over 75,000 clones, approximately 92% found once. The germline V gene encodes CDR1 LNHDA and CDR2 SQIVND (reference sequence). This CDR3 spans 13 amino acids. V shed 10 bases, J shed 7 bases, and the junction held 9 bases outside the gene matches. Sample: peripheral blood, taken in the first trimester of pregnancy. The receptor's source is a female donor with multiple sclerosis, enrolled in a pregnancy study. J is TRBJ1-5 and V is TRBV19; 8 bases match TRBD1. This chain's CDR3 is CATAGDRMQPQHF. In DNA, the CDR3 is TGTGCCACCGCTGGGGACAGGATGCAGCCCCAGCATTTT.